This T cell receptor (beta chain) was observed in a study of cytomegalovirus exposure and HLA in healthy donors. From the 120-subject validation cohort, which was separate from the roughly 670-subject first cohort, the donors were drawn. Trimming took off 1 base at V and 15 bases at J, with 16 bases between the two ends. This CDR3 is built from 13 residues. Germline V gives CDR1 MGHRA, CDR2 YSYEKL. Remarks on this clone: Antigen specificity is unknown.

Findings of the study overall: Researchers catalogued roughly 150 TCR beta chains as cytomegalovirus-associated. A subsequent analysis found that TCR clusters from the first cohort also tended to co-occur in the roughly 120 validation repertoires, with approximately 95% of cluster scores above 0.

Repertoires were generated with immunoSEQ multiplex PCR, while TCRdb's copy carries only in-frame clones and drops some. Among some 64,000 clones listed, approximately 96% were seen once. Sequences were obtained from PBMCs. The TCR originated in a woman aged 18 to 35 in good health and CMV-seropositive. The rearrangement links TRBV4-1 to TRBJ2-1, with TRBD1 as a possible D gene (5 bases). The CDR3 region is CASSQVDGQSAFF. DNA for the CDR3: TGCGCCAGCAGCCAAGTGGACGGACAATCGGCGTTCTTC.